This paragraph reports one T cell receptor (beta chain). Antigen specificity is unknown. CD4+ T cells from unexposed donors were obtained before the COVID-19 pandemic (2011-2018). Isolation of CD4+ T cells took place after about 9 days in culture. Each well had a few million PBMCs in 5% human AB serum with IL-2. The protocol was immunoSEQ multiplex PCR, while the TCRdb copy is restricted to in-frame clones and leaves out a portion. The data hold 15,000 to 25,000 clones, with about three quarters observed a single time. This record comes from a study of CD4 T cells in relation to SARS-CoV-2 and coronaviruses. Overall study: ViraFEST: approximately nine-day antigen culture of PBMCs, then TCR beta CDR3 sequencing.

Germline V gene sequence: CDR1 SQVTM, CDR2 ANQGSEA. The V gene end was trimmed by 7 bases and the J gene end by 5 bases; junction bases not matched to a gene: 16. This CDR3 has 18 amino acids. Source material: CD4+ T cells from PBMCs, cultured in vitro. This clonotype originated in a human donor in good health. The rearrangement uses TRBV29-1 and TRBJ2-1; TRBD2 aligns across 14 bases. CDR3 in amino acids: CSANWRGLAGAQDNEQFF. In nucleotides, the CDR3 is TGCAGCGCCAATTGGAGGGGACTAGCGGGAGCGCAAGACAATGAGCAGTTCTTC.